The clone carrying this T cell receptor beta chain was seen a few times. TCRdb recomputed calls from the 5' RACE reads with MiXCR, one row per CDR3 protein. The top ten hold about 14% of the sample, which has hundreds of thousands of distinct CDR3 sequences, approximately 15% seen once. V dropped 1 base and J dropped 8 bases, with 18 bases sitting between them. CDR3 length equals 15 residues. Germline lookup yields CDR1 SGHDT and CDR2 YYEEEE. This entry comes from a study of T cells after yellow fever vaccination. The rearrangement links TRBV5-6 to TRBJ1-2; D is unclear. The TCR originated in a young man who received the YFV17D yellow fever vaccine. The sequenced sample was PBMCs, obtained on the day of the yellow fever booster vaccination. The DNA for the CDR3 is TGTGCCAGCAGCTTGTTTCCCGGCCAAAGGGAAGGCTACACCTTC. It is translated as CASSLFPGQREGYTF. The full variable domain, completed using reference TRBV5-6 and TRBJ1-2, is DAGVTQSPTHLIKTRGQQVTLRCSPKSGHDTVSWYQQALGQGPQFIFQYYEEEERQRGNFPDRFSGHQFPNYSSELNVNALLLGDSALYLCASSLFPGQREGYTFGSGTRLTVV.